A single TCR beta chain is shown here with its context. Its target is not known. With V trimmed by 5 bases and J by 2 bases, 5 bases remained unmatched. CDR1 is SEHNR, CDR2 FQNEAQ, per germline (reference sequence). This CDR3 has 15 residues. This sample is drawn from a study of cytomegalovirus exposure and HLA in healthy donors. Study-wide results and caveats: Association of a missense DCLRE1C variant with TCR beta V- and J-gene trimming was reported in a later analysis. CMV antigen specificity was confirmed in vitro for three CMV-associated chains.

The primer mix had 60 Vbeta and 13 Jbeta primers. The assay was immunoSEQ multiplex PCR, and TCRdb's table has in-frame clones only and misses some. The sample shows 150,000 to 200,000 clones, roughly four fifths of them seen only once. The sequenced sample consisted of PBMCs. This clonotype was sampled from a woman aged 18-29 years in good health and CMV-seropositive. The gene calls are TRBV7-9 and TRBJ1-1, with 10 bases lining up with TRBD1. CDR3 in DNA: TGTGCCAGCAGCACGGGACAGGGGTTAAACACTGAAGCTTTCTTT. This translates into CASSTGQGLNTEAFF. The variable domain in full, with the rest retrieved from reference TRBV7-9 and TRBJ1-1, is DTGVSQNPRHKITKRGQNVTFRCDPISEHNRLYWYRQTLGQGPEFLTYFQNEAQLEKSRLLSDRFSAERPKGSFSTLEIQRTEQGDSAMYLCASSTGQGLNTEAFFGQGTRLTVV.